This T cell receptor beta chain was sequenced in a study of post-analysis software for immune sequencing data. CDR3 length equals 13 residues. CDR1 is LGHNT and CDR2 is FRNRAP in the germline V gene. V was pared by 5 bases and J by 4 bases, with 11 bases between. The study, taken as a whole, reports: Among 5 or 6 TRBV segments more frequent in patients than controls were TRBV5-6, TRBV5-1 and TRBV20-1. Multiple sclerosis patients showed significantly lower normalized Chao1 diversity than controls did.

Researchers reported that TCR beta cDNA libraries carried unique molecular identifiers. In TCRdb, the PCR reads were re-called with MiXCR into one record per CDR3 protein. The table has roughly 400,000 distinct CDR3 sequences, approximately 42% seen once. This clonotype was seen more than once but under ten times. What it recognizes is unknown. The source is a girl under 10 years old with multiple sclerosis. The chain has TRBV12-5 and TRBJ1-2; a possible D gene is TRBD1 (6 bases). The sequencing input was blood. For the CDR3, the DNA is TGTGCTAGTGGTCAGGAGGGGGGCTATGGCTACACCTTC. This codes for CASGQEGGYGYTF.